Listed below are T cell receptor beta chains from one sample, sequenced in a study of blood T cell repertoires in COVID-19. The assay was immunoSEQ multiplex PCR, and TCRdb's table has in-frame clones only and misses some. Here the sample spans 40,000 or so clones, approximately 81% being singletons. What was sequenced was peripheral blood. The receptor source for this set is a man aged 55-75 years in a cohort sampled during active COVID-19. The CDR3 runs from the conserved cysteine through the conserved F or W. D genes are given only for firm matches. The listing skips clone size in some rows; elsewhere it reads once, few, many or a size class.

clone_size | j_call | v_call | cdr3_length | d_call | cdr3_nt | cdr3_aa
NA | TRBJ2-5 | TRBV5-5 | 13 | NA | TGTGCCAGCAGCTCGCGACAGCAAGAGACCCAGTACTTC | CASSSRQQETQYF
NA | TRBJ2-7 | TRBV30 | 17 | NA | TGTGCCTGGAGTGCATCTCTTTCGGGTATAAGCCGAGGAGAGCAGTACTTC | CAWSASLSGISRGEQYF
NA | TRBJ2-5 | TRBV6-2/TRBV6-3 | 14 | TRBD1 | TGTGCCAGCAGTTACAGGACAGGGGCCGGGACCCAGTACTTC | CASSYRTGAGTQYF
NA | TRBJ1-1 | TRBV6-5 | 16 | NA | TGTGCCAGCAGTTACAACGGAGCAGGAACAGGCACTGAAGCTTTCTTT | CASSYNGAGTGTEAFF
NA | TRBJ2-2 | TRBV12-5 | 13 | NA | TGTGCTAGTGGTTCCTCCAACACCGGGGAGCTGTTTTTT | CASGSSNTGELFF
NA | TRBJ2-2 | TRBV6-6 | 17 | NA | TGTGCCAGCAGCCGACGATCGGGGGGCCGGAGCACCGGGGAGCTGTTTTTT | CASSRRSGGRSTGELFF
NA | TRBJ2-7 | TRBV4-3 | 15 | TRBD1 | TGCGCCAGCAGCCAAGACTCGGGACAGATTGGCGAGCAGTACTTC | CASSQDSGQIGEQYF
NA | TRBJ2-7 | TRBV18 | 13 | TRBD1 | TGTGCCAGCTCCTCCGGACAGGGCTACGAGCAGTACTTC | CASSSGQGYEQYF
NA | TRBJ2-5 | TRBV11-2 | 15 | NA | TGTGCCAGCAGCTTAACCGGTGCGGGATTGGAGACCCAGTACTTC | CASSLTGAGLETQYF
NA | TRBJ2-5 | TRBV4-1 | 15 | NA | TGCGCCAGCAGCCAAGAAGGGCAGAGGGAGGAGACCCAGTACTTC | CASSQEGQREETQYF
NA | TRBJ2-2 | TRBV25-1 | 13 | NA | TGTGCCAGCAGTGAATCCAGGGCAGGGGAGCTGTTTTTT | CASSESRAGELFF
NA | TRBJ2-1 | TRBV28 | 16 | NA | TGTGCCAGCAGTTTAAGGGGGTCGTACGCAGACAATGAGCAGTTCTTC | CASSLRGSYADNEQFF
NA | TRBJ2-5 | TRBV7-2 | 14 | TRBD2 | TGTGCCAGCACTCGATGGACTAGGCAAGAGACCCAGTACTTC | CASTRWTRQETQYF
NA | TRBJ2-5 | TRBV5-1 | 16 | TRBD1 | TGCGCCAGCAGCTTGGGGACAGGGTTGATAGGAGAGACCCAGTACTTC | CASSLGTGLIGETQYF
NA | TRBJ2-1 | TRBV3-1/TRBV3-2 | 12 | NA | TGTGCCAGCAGCCAAGTGAGGCATGAGCAGTTCTTC | CASSQVRHEQFF
NA | TRBJ1-5 | TRBV6-1 | 16 | NA | TGTGCCAGCAGTGTATCCTGGAGTTATAGCAATCAGCCCCAGCATTTT | CASSVSWSYSNQPQHF
NA | TRBJ2-3 | TRBV7-6 | 13 | TRBD2 | TGTGCCAGTGGGGAGGGAGACACAGATACGCAGTATTTT | CASGEGDTDTQYF
once | TRBJ2-5 | TRBV12-3/TRBV12-4 | 13 | NA | TGTGCCAGCGGACGCAGGGTTGGGGAGACCCAGTACTTC | CASGRRVGETQYF
NA | TRBJ2-3 | TRBV5-6 | 17 | NA | TGTGCCAGCAGCCTGCTGGGGAAACAGGGTATCGCAGATACGCAGTATTTT | CASSLLGKQGIADTQYF
NA | TRBJ2-5 | TRBV6-1 | 16 | TRBD2 | TGTGCCAGCAGTGCCCAGCTAGCGGGGGGCCCGGAGACCCAGTACTTC | CASSAQLAGGPETQYF
NA | TRBJ1-3 | TRBV21-1 | 16 | NA | TGTGCCAGCAGCCATTGGACAGGCCGCTCTGGAAACACCATATATTTT | CASSHWTGRSGNTIYF
NA | TRBJ2-1 | TRBV5-5 | 15 | NA | TGTGCCAGCACCCTGACCGGGACACCCTACAATGAGCAGTTCTTC | CASTLTGTPYNEQFF
NA | TRBJ1-2 | TRBV11-2 | 15 | NA | TGTGCCAGCAGCTTAGTTGGCGGATGGAACTATGGCTACACCTTC | CASSLVGGWNYGYTF
NA | TRBJ1-4 | TRBV29-1 | 14 | NA | TGCAGCGTGGGGCCGACAAGGTCCTTCGAAAAACTGTTTTTT | CSVGPTRSFEKLFF
NA | TRBJ1-1 | TRBV5-6 | 16 | NA | TGTGCCAGCAGCTTGGTCCGCAGTTCCGGGTTCACTGAAGCTTTCTTT | CASSLVRSSGFTEAFF
NA | TRBJ2-7 | TRBV5-1 | 15 | TRBD1 | TGCGCCAGCAGAAATGGGACAGGGGTGTCCTACGAGCAGTACTTC | CASRNGTGVSYEQYF
NA | TRBJ2-7 | TRBV9 | 14 | TRBD2 | TGTGCCAGCAGCACAACGGGGGGGCCCTACGAGCAGTACTTC | CASSTTGGPYEQYF
NA | TRBJ1-2 | TRBV5-1 | 14 | NA | TGCGCCAGCAGCTTGGACAGTTCTAACTATGGCTACACCTTC | CASSLDSSNYGYTF
NA | TRBJ2-5 | TRBV20-1 | 11 | NA | TGCAGTGCTAGCCGCCGGGAGACCCAGTACTTC | CSASRRETQYF
NA | TRBJ2-3 | TRBV19 | 14 | TRBD2 | TGTGCCAGCAGCGGGGGGCGCTTGACAGATACGCAGTATTTT | CASSGGRLTDTQYF
NA | TRBJ2-1 | TRBV12-3/TRBV12-4 | 13 | TRBD2 | TGTGCCAGCAGTTTGCGGGGGGCCTATGAGCAGTTCTTC | CASSLRGAYEQFF
NA | TRBJ2-3 | TRBV10-2 | 14 | TRBD2 | TGCGCCAGCAGACTAGCGACTAGCACAGATACGCAGTATTTT | CASRLATSTDTQYF
NA | TRBJ2-4 | TRBV2 | 13 | NA | TGTGCCAGCAGTGAACCAGGACGGGGGATTCAGTACTTC | CASSEPGRGIQYF
NA | TRBJ2-3 | TRBV5-1 | 15 | NA | TGCGCCAGCAGCTTGGCGGGTTATAGGACAGATACGCAGTATTTT | CASSLAGYRTDTQYF
NA | TRBJ2-7 | TRBV5-1 | 16 | TRBD1 | TGCGCCAGCAGCCCAGGGGGACAGGGAGCCTCCTACGAGCAGTACTTC | CASSPGGQGASYEQYF
NA | TRBJ1-4 | TRBV2 | 14 | NA | TGTGCCTACTCCACGCACAGGGTAGACGAAAAACTGTTTTTT | CAYSTHRVDEKLFF
once | TRBJ1-5 | TRBV18 | 14 | TRBD1 | TGTGCCAGCTCACCTCGACAGGGGGCCCAGCCCCAGCATTTT | CASSPRQGAQPQHF
NA | TRBJ2-5 | TRBV5-6 | 15 | TRBD1 | TGTGCCAGCAGCATAAAGGACAGGGAGTTTGGGACCCAGTACTTC | CASSIKDREFGTQYF
once | TRBJ2-1 | TRBV27 | 20 | TRBD2 | TGTGCCAGCAGTTTACCCCAAGGGTTAGGACTAGCGGGACAATACAATGAGCAGTTCTTC | CASSLPQGLGLAGQYNEQFF
NA | TRBJ1-4 | TRBV5-1 | 15 | TRBD1 | TGCGCCAGCAGCTCCCGACAGGGGCGAAGGGAAAAACTGTTTTTT | CASSSRQGRREKLFF
NA | TRBJ2-7 | TRBV30 | 11 | NA | TGTGCCTGGAGTGCCGGGGGGCCTGTGTACTTC | CAWSAGGPVYF
NA | TRBJ1-4 | TRBV18 | 13 | NA | TGTGCCAGCTCACCAGGGCTGGGTGAAAAACTGTTTTTT | CASSPGLGEKLFF
NA | TRBJ1-5 | TRBV19 | 11 | NA | TGTGCCAGTAGCCAGTCAGGGCCCCAGCATTTT | CASSQSGPQHF
NA | TRBJ2-1 | TRBV7-2 | 15 | TRBD2 | TGTGCCAGCAGCCTTAGCGGGGGGACTTACAATGAGCAGTTCTTC | CASSLSGGTYNEQFF
NA | TRBJ2-2 | TRBV11-2 | 14 | NA | TGTGCCAGCAGCTTCGGGTTCGGGACCGGGGAGCTGTTTTTT | CASSFGFGTGELFF
NA | TRBJ2-5 | TRBV7-9 | 16 | TRBD1 | TGTGCCAGCAGCTTCTCTGGACAGGGGTCTGGAGAGACCCAGTACTTC | CASSFSGQGSGETQYF
NA | TRBJ2-5 | TRBV6-5 | 14 | NA | TGTGCCAGCAGCCTCGTAACGGCCGGGGAGACCCAGTACTTC | CASSLVTAGETQYF
NA | TRBJ1-1 | TRBV20-1 | 10 | NA | TGCAGTGCTAGCAGGGGCAAAGCTTTCTTT | CSASRGKAFF
once | TRBJ2-5 | TRBV6-2/TRBV6-3 | 16 | NA | TGTGCCAGCAGTTATGACGGGAGAGAGCTCGGGGAGACCCAGTACTTC | CASSYDGRELGETQYF
NA | TRBJ2-1 | TRBV7-3 | 17 | TRBD2 | TGTGCCAGCAGCAAACAGGGGACTAGCGGGAGGGACAATGAGCAGTTCTTC | CASSKQGTSGRDNEQFF
NA | TRBJ1-6 | TRBV30 | 13 | NA | TGTGCCTGGAGTGATTCTATGTGGTCACCCCTCCACTTT | CAWSDSMWSPLHF
NA | TRBJ2-7 | TRBV7-8 | 13 | TRBD1 | TGTGCCAGCAGCCAACCCGGACAGGGCTACCCCTATTTC | CASSQPGQGYPYF
NA | TRBJ2-7 | TRBV25-1 | 16 | NA | TGTGCCAGCAGTGCCCTATCCGGGTCTTCCTCCTACGAGCAGTACTTC | CASSALSGSSSYEQYF
once | TRBJ2-1 | TRBV7-6 | 13 | NA | TGTGCCAGCAGCTTAGGTATGGCGGGGGAGCAGTTCTTC | CASSLGMAGEQFF
medium-sized | TRBJ1-5 | TRBV7-2 | 16 | NA | TGTGCCAGCACCGCCCTGCCGGGGAATAGCAATCAGCCCCAGCATTTT | CASTALPGNSNQPQHF
NA | TRBJ2-1 | TRBV7-3 | 13 | TRBD2 | TGTGCCAGCAGCTTATTGCGGGAGAATGAGCAGTTCTTC | CASSLLRENEQFF
NA | TRBJ1-4 | TRBV25-1 | 15 | TRBD1 | TGTGCCAGCAGTGTTTCCGGGACAGGTGGTGAAAAACTGTTTTTT | CASSVSGTGGEKLFF
NA | TRBJ2-5 | TRBV5-1 | 16 | TRBD1 | TGCGCCAGCAGCTTTTCCACCGGGACAGCCCAAGAGACCCAGTACTTC | CASSFSTGTAQETQYF
NA | TRBJ1-2 | TRBV29-1 | 12 | NA | TGCAGCGTTTATCTCGCAGGTGCTGGCTACACCTTC | CSVYLAGAGYTF
NA | TRBJ2-2 | TRBV14 | 13 | TRBD2 | TGTGCCAGCAGTCCGACTAGCATAGGGGAGCTGTTTTTT | CASSPTSIGELFF